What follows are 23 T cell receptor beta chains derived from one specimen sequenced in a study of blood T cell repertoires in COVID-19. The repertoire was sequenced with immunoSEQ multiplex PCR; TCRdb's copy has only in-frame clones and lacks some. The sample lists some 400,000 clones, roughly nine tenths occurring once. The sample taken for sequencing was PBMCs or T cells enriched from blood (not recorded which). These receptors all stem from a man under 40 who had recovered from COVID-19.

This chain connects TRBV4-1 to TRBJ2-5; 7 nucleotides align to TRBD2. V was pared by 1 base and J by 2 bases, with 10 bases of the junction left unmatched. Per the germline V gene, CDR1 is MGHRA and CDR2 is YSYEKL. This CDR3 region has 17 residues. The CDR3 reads CASSQVRSGIYQETQYF. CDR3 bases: TGCGCCAGCAGCCAAGTCCGAAGCGGGATATATCAAGAGACCCAGTACTTC.

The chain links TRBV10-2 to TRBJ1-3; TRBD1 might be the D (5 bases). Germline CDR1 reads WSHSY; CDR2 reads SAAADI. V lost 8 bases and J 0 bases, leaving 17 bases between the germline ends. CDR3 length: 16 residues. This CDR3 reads CASVQGLGGSGNTIYF. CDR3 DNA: TGCGCCAGCGTCCAGGGTTTGGGCGGCTCTGGAAACACCATATATTTT.

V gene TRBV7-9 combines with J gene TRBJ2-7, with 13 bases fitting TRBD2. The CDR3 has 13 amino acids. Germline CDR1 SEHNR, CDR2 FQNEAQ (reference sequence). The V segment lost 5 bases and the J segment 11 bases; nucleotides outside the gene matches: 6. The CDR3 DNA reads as TGTGCCAGCAGCACCGGGACTAGCGGGAATGAGTACTTC. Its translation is CASSTGTSGNEYF.

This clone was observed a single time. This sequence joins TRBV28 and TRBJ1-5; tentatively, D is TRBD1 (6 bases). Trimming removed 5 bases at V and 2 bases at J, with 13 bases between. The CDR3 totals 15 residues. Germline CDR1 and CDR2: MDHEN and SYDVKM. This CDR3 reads CASSVTEGGNQPQHF. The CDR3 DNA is TGTGCCAGCAGTGTGACAGAGGGGGGCAATCAGCCCCAGCATTTT.

CDR3 sequence (DNA): TGTGCCAGCAGTTACTCCGACTTCACAGATACGCAGTATTTT. Translated: CASSYSDFTDTQYF. This chain joins TRBV6-2 or TRBV6-3 and TRBJ2-3; D unresolved. The CDR3 runs to 14 residues. Germline V gene lookup returns CDR1 MNHEY and CDR2 SVGEGT. V was clipped by 0 bases and J by 2 bases, with 6 bases between them.

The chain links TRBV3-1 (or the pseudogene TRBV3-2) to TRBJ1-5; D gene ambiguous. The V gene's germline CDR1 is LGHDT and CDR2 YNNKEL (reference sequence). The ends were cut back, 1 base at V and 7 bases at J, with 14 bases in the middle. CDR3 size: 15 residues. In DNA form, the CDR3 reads TGTGCCAGCAGCCAAGGGTCCCCCGCCGGGCAGCCCCAGCATTTT. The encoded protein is CASSQGSPAGQPQHF.

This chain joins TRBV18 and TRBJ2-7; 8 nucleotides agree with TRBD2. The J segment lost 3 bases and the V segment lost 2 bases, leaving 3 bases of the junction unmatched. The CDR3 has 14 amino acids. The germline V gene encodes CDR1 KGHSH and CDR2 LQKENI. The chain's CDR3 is CASSPGSGDYEQYF. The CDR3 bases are TGTGCCAGCTCACCAGGTAGCGGGGACTACGAGCAGTACTTC. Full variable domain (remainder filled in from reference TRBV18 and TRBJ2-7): NAGVMQNPRHLVRRRGQEARLRCSPMKGHSHVYWYRQLPEEGLKFMVYLQKENIIDESGMPKERFSAEFPKEGPSILRIQQVVRGDSAAYFCASSPGSGDYEQYFGPGTRLTVT.

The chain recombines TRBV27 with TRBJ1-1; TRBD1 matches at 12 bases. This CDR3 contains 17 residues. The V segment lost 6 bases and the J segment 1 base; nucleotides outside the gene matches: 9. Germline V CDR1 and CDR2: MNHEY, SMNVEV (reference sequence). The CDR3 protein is CASRDRDRGLRNTEAFF. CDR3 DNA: TGTGCCAGCAGAGACCGGGACAGGGGGCTTCGGAACACTGAAGCTTTCTTT.

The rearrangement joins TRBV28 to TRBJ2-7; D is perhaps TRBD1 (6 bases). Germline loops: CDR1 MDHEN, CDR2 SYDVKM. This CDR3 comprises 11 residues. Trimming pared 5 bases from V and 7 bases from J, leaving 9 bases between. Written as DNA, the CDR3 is TGTGCCAGCAGTGAGAGGGGGGAGCAGTACTTC. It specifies CASSERGEQYF.

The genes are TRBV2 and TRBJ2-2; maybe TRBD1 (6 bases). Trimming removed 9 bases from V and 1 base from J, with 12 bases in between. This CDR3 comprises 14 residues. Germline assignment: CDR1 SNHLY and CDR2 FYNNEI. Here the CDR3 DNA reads TGTGCCAGACGTGAGGACAGGAACACCGGGGAGCTGTTTTTT. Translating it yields CARREDRNTGELFF.

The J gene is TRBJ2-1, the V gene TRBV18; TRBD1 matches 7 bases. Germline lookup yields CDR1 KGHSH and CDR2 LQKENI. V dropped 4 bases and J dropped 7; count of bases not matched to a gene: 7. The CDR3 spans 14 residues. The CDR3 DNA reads TGTGCCAGCTCACGAGACAGGGAACTTAATGAGCAGTTCTTC. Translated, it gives CASSRDRELNEQFF. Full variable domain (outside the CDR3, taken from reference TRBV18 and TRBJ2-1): NAGVMQNPRHLVRRRGQEARLRCSPMKGHSHVYWYRQLPEEGLKFMVYLQKENIIDESGMPKERFSAEFPKEGPSILRIQQVVRGDSAAYFCASSRDRELNEQFFGPGTRLTVL.

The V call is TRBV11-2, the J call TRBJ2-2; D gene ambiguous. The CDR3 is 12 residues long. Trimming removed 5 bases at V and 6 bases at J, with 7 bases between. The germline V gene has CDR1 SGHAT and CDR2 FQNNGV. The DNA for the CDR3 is TGTGCCAGCAGCCCTAGTGCCGGGGAGCTGTTTTTT. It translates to CASSPSAGELFF.

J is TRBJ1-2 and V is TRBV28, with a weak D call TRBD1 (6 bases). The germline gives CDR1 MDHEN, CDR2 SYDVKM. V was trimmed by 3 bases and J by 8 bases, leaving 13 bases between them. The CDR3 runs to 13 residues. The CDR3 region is CASSFLQGYGYTF. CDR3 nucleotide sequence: TGTGCCAGCAGTTTTCTACAGGGTTACGGCTACACCTTC.

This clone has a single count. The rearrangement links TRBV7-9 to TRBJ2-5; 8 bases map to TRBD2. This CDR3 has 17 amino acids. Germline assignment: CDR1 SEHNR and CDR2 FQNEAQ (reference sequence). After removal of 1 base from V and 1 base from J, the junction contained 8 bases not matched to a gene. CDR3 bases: TGTGCCAGCAGCTTAGTACTAGCGGCTGACTTCCAAGAGACCCAGTACTTC. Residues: CASSLVLAADFQETQYF.

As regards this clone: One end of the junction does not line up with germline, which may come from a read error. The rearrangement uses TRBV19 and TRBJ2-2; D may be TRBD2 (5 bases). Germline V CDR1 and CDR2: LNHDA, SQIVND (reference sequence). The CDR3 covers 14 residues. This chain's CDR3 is CASRIEGNTGELFF. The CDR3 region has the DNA TGTGCCAGTCGTATTGAGGGGAACACCGGGGAGCTGTTTTTT. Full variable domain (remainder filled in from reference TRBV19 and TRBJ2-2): DGGITQSPKYLFRKEGQNVTLSCEQNLNHDAMYWYRQDPGQGLRLIYYSQIVNDFQKGDIAEGYSVSREKKESFPLTVTSAQKNPTAFYLCASRIEGNTGELFFGEGSRLTVL.

CDR3: CASSLAGRETPNQPQHF. DNA of the CDR3: TGCGCCAGCAGCTTGGCTGGGAGAGAGACACCAAATCAGCCCCAGCATTTT. V is TRBV5-1 and J is TRBJ1-5; D is unclear. This CDR3 spans 17 amino acids. Germline V gene lookup returns CDR1 SGHRS and CDR2 YFSETQ. V was trimmed by 0 bases and J by 4 bases, leaving 17 bases between them.

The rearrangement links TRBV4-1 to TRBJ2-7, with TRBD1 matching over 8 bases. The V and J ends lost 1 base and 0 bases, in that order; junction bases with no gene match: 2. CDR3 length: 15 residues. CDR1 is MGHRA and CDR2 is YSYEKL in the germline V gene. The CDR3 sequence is CASSQVTGGSYEQYF. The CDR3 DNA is TGCGCCAGCAGCCAAGTAACAGGGGGCTCCTACGAGCAGTACTTC.

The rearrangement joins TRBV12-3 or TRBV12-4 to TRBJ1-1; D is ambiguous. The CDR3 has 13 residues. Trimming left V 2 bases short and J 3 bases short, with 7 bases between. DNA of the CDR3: TGTGCCAGCAGTTTAACGGGTGACACTGAAGCTTTCTTT. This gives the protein CASSLTGDTEAFF.

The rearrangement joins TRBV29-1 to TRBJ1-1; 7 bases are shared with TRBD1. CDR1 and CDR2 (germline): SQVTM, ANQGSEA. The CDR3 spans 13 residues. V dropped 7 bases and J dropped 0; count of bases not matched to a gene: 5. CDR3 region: CSGDRDMNTEAFF. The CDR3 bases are TGCAGCGGCGACAGGGATATGAACACTGAAGCTTTCTTT.

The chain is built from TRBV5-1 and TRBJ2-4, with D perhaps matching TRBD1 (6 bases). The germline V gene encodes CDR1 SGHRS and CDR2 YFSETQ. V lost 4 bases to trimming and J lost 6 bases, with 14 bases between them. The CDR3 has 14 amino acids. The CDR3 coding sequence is TGCGCCAGCAGCCCGATGCAGGGGACAAACATTCAGTACTTC. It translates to CASSPMQGTNIQYF.

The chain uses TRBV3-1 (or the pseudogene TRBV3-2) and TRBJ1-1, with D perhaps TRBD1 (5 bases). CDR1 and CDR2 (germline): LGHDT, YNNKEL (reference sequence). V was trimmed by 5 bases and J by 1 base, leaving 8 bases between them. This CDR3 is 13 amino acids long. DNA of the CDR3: TGTGCCAGCAGCATCGGACAGAACACTGAAGCTTTCTTT. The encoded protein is CASSIGQNTEAFF.

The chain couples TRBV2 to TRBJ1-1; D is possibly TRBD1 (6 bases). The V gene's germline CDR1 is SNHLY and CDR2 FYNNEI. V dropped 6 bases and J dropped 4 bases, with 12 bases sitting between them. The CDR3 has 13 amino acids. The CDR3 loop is CASRNRESTEAFF. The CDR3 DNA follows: TGTGCCAGCAGAAACAGGGAGAGCACTGAAGCTTTCTTT.

CDR3 region: CASLTSGFEDTQYF. CDR3 in DNA: TGTGCCAGCTTGACTAGCGGGTTCGAAGATACGCAGTATTTT. The chain couples TRBV18 to TRBJ2-3, with 10 bases matching TRBD2. The CDR3 consists of 14 residues. Trimming took 7 bases from V and 5 from J; bases not matched to a gene: 6. CDR1 is KGHSH, CDR2 LQKENI, per germline.